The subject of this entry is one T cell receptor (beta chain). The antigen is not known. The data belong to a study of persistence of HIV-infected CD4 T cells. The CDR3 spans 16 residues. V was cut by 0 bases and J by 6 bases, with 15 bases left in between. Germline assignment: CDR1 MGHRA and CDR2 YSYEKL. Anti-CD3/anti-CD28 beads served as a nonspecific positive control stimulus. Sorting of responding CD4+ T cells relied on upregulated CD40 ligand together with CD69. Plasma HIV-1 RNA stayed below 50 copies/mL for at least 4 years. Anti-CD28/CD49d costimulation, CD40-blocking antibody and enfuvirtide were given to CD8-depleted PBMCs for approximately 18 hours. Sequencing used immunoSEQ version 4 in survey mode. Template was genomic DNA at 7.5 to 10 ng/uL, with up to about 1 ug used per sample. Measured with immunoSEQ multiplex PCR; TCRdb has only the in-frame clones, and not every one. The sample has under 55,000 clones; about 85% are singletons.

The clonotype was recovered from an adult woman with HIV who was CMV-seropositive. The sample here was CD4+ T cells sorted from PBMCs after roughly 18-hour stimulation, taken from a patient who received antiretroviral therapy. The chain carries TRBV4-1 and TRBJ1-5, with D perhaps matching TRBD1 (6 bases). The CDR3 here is CASSQDPGQFFQPQHF. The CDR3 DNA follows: TGCGCCAGCAGCCAAGATCCCGGACAGTTCTTTCAGCCCCAGCATTTT.